The 10 T cell receptor beta chains presented below share a single source sample, sequenced in a study of T cells after posttransplantation cyclophosphamide. Sequenced by immunoSEQ multiplex PCR; TCRdb stores in-frame clones only, minus some. Of 35,000 to 50,000 clones in the sample, 90% are singletons; the top ten hold roughly 2.5%. Treatment was busulfan-fludarabine conditioning, a marrow graft, and cyclophosphamide on days +3 and +4. Sample: PBMCs, taken roughly 59 days after allogeneic stem cell transplant with posttransplant cyclophosphamide. The receptors were sampled from a male patient between 55 and 70 years old who received an allogeneic stem cell transplant from a related donor and was CMV-positive. Some T cells may trace back to the graft donor.

J is TRBJ2-7 and V is TRBV29-1; D remains unclear. This CDR3 has 14 amino acids. V was shortened by 6 bases and J by 3 bases, with 18 bases between the two germline ends. Germline V CDR1 and CDR2: SQVTM, ANQGSEA. The CDR3 region is CSVVDGDVVYEQYF. CDR3 nucleotides: TGCAGCGTAGTTGACGGAGACGTGGTCTACGAGCAGTACTTC.

This chain connects TRBV19 to TRBJ1-5; D possibly corresponds to TRBD1 (6 bases). The CDR3 sequence is 13 residues long. Germline lookup yields CDR1 LNHDA and CDR2 SQIVND (reference sequence). V was clipped by 2 bases and J by 7 bases, with 9 bases between them. The DNA of the CDR3 is TGTGCCAGTAGTATAACCGACAGGCAGCCCCAGCATTTT. Its translation is CASSITDRQPQHF.

The V and J genes are TRBV6-4 and TRBJ1-6; unclear D gene. The germline V gene has CDR1 MRHNA and CDR2 SNTAGT. The germline V and J ends were trimmed by 1 base and 7 bases, with 8 bases remaining between them. The CDR3 runs to 14 residues. The CDR3 protein is CASSDYSRNSPLHF. The CDR3 coding sequence is TGTGCCAGCAGTGACTACAGCCGAAATTCACCCCTCCACTTT.

The chain combines TRBV18 with TRBJ2-7; tentatively, D is TRBD1 (5 bases). The CDR3 contains 13 residues. V lost 3 bases and J 6 bases, leaving 12 bases between the germline ends. CDR1 is KGHSH and CDR2 is LQKENI in the germline V gene. In DNA form, the CDR3 reads TGTGCCAGCTCACCCCCAGGAAGGGGCGAGCAGTACTTC. This translates into CASSPPGRGEQYF.

The sample holds a few counts of this clone. This rearrangement joins TRBV4-1 to TRBJ2-2, with 10 positions matching TRBD1. This CDR3 has 15 amino acids. V gave up 8 bases and J gave up 5 bases; unmatched junction bases: 8. Germline assignment: CDR1 MGHRA and CDR2 YSYEKL. The CDR3 DNA sequence: TGCGCCAGCCTCCGGACAGGGGGAAAAACCGGGGAGCTGTTTTTT. Amino acids: CASLRTGGKTGELFF.

The sample holds one count of this clone. This chain connects TRBV15 to TRBJ2-3; possibly TRBD2 for D (5 bases). Between the trimmed V and J ends, which lost 4 bases and 3 bases, there was a span of 14 bases. Germline assignment: CDR1 LNHNV and CDR2 YYDKDF (reference sequence). This CDR3 is 15 amino acids long. The CDR3 sequence is CATSTRLGSTDTQYF. CDR3 DNA: TGTGCCACCAGCACAAGGTTAGGGAGTACAGATACGCAGTATTTT.

The V gene is TRBV7-2, the J gene TRBJ1-5; D call uncertain. Between the trimmed V and J ends, which lost 3 bases and 4 bases, there was a span of 7 bases. Germline loops: CDR1 SGHTA, CDR2 FQGNSA. The CDR3 length is 13 residues. CDR3 in DNA: TGTGCCAGCAGCTTTTGGCGGAATCAGCCCCAGCATTTT. Its protein is CASSFWRNQPQHF. The whole variable domain, filled in from reference TRBV7-2 and TRBJ1-5, reads GAGVSQSPSNKVTEKGKDVELRCDPISGHTALYWYRQSLGQGLEFLIYFQGNSAPDKSGLPSDRFSAERTGGSVSTLTIQRTQQEDSAVYLCASSFWRNQPQHFGDGTRLSIL.

On this clone: At the DNA level, this CDR3 is encoded by other sequences in the same sample as well. The V gene is TRBV7-8, the J gene TRBJ1-6, with D tentatively TRBD1 (5 bases). CDR3 length equals 18 residues. CDR1 is SGHVS and CDR2 is FQNEAQ in the germline V gene. Trimming took 0 bases from V and 0 from J, leaving 12 bases between them. This CDR3 is CASSLAIRGSSYNSPLHF. CDR3 DNA: TGTGCCAGCAGCTTAGCGATTAGGGGCAGCTCCTATAATTCACCCCTCCACTTT.

The gene calls are TRBV27 and TRBJ1-2; TRBD1 agrees at 11 bases. The V gene's germline CDR1 is MNHEY and CDR2 SMNVEV (reference sequence). The J segment lost 7 bases and the V segment lost 5 bases, leaving 9 bases of the junction unmatched. The CDR3 is 15 amino acids. This CDR3 is CASSIGQGAFLGYTF. Written as DNA, the CDR3 is TGTGCCAGCAGTATCGGACAGGGGGCGTTTCTTGGCTACACCTTC.

The chain employs TRBV5-8 and TRBJ2-7, with TRBD1 identical over 7 bases. This CDR3 comprises 11 residues. Germline V gives CDR1 SGHTS, CDR2 YDEGEE. The ends lost 3 bases at V and 9 bases at J; junction bases unmatched: 3. CDR3 nucleotide sequence: TGTGCCAGCAGCTGGGACAGTGTGCAGTACTTC. Translated: CASSWDSVQYF.